This T cell receptor beta chain was found in a study of TIL therapy for anti-PD-1-resistant metastatic lung cancer. Study details: Four tumors were EGFR-mutant and two were ALK-rearranged.

This was the immunoSEQ v3 assay. Produced via immunoSEQ multiplex PCR; TCRdb's table is partial and in-frame only. This sample yields about 100,000 clones, of which roughly 65% are seen a single time; approximately 9.9% belongs to the top ten. Germline assignment: CDR1 SGHTA and CDR2 FQGNSA. The CDR3 is 13 residues long. V was trimmed by 0 bases and J by 4 bases, leaving 6 bases between them. The sample's time point: pre-treatment sample, taken before nivolumab and TIL therapy. Most excised metastases sampled were pleural nodules or supraclavicular lymph nodes. The sample consisted of tumor tissue, taken at baseline. The genes are TRBV7-2 and TRBJ2-5; D is undetermined. The clonotype was recovered from a person aged 25 to 85 with non-small cell lung cancer. The CDR3 loop reads CASSLAWSETQYF. The CDR3 coding sequence is TGTGCCAGCAGCTTAGCTTGGTCAGAGACCCAGTACTTC.